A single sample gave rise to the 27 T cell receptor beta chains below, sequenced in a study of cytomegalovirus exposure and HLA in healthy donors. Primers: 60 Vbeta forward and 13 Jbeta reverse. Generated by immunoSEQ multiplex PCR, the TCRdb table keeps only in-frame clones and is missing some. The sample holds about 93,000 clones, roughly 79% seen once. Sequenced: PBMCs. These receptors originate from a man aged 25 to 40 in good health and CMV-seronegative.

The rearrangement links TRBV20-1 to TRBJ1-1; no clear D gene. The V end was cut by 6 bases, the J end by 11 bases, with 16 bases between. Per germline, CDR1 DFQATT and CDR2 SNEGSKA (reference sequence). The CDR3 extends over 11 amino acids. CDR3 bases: TGCAGTGCGCCCACTCATAGTACGGCTTTCTTT. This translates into CSAPTHSTAFF.

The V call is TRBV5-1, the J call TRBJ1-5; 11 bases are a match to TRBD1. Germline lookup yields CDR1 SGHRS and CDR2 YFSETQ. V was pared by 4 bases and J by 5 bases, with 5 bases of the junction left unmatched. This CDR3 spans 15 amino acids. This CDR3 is CASSPGTGGDQPQHF. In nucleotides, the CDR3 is TGCGCCAGCAGCCCTGGGACAGGGGGGGATCAGCCCCAGCATTTT.

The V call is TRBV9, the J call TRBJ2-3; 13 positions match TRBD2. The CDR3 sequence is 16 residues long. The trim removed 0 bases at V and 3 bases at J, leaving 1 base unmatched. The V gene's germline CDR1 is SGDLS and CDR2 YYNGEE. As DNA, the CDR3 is TGTGCCAGCAGCGTAGGACTAGCGGGGGGAACAGATACGCAGTATTTT. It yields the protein CASSVGLAGGTDTQYF.

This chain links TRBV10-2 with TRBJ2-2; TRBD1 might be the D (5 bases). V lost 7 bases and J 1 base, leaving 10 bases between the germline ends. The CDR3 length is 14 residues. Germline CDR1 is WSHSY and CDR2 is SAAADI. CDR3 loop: CASIGAGNTGELFF. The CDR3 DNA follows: TGCGCCAGCATAGGGGCAGGGAACACCGGGGAGCTGTTTTTT.

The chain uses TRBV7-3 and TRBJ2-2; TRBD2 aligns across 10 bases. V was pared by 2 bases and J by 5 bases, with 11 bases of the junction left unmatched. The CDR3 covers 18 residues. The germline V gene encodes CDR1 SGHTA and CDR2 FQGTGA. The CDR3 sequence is CASSLSGLATRPTGELFF. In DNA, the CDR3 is TGTGCCAGCAGCTTATCGGGACTAGCGACCCGACCGACCGGGGAGCTGTTTTTT. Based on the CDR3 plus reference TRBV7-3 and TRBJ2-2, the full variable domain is GAGVSQTPSNKVTEKGKYVELRCDPISGHTALYWYRQSLGQGPEFLIYFQGTGAADDSGLPNDRFFAVRPEGSVSTLKIQRTERGDSAVYLCASSLSGLATRPTGELFFGEGSRLTVL.

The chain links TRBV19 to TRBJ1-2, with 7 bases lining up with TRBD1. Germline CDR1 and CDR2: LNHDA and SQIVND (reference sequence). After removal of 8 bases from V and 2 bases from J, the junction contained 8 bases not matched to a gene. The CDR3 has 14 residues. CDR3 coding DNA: TGTGCCAGTTCTACCGGACAGGACAACTATGGCTACACCTTC. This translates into CASSTGQDNYGYTF.

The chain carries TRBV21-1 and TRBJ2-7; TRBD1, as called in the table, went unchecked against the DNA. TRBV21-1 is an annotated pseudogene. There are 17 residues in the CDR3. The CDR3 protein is CASSKGAGTASLYEQYV. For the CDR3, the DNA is TGTGCCAGCAGCAAAGGGGCCGGGACAGCTTCCCTTTACGAGCAGTACGTC.

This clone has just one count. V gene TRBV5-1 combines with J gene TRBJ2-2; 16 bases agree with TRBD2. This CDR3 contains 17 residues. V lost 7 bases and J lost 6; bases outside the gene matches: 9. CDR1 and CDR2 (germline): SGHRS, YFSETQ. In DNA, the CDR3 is TGCGCCAGCCCCCCGGGACTAGCGGGAGGGGTGGCCGGGGAGCTGTTTTTT. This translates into CASPPGLAGGVAGELFF.

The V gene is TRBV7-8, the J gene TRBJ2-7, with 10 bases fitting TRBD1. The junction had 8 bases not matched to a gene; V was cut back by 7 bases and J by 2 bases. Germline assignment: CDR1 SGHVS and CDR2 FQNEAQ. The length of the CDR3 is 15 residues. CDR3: CASTRLGTGAYEQYV. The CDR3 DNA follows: TGTGCCAGCACCCGACTTGGGACAGGGGCCTACGAGCAGTACGTC.

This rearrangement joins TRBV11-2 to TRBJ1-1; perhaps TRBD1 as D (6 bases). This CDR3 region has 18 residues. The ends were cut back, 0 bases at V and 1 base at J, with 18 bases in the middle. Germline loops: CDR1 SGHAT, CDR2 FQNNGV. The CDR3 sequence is CASSLETDRFARNTEAFF. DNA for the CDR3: TGTGCCAGCAGCTTAGAAACAGACAGGTTCGCTAGGAACACTGAAGCTTTCTTT.

Here the CDR3 DNA reads TGTGCCAGCAGTTTAAAAGAGAGGATCTCTGGAAACACCATATATTTT. Protein sequence: CASSLKERISGNTIYF. The chain has TRBV6-5 and TRBJ1-3, with unresolved D. With 4 bases removed from V and 0 bases from J, the gap between germline ends came to 13 bases. CDR1 and CDR2 (germline): MNHEY, SVGAGI. The CDR3 length is 16 residues.

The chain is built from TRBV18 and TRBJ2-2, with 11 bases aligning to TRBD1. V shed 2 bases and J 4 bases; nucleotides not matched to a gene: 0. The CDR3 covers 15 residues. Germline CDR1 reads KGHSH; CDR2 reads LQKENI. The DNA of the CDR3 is TGTGCCAGCTCACCAGGGACAGGGGGCACCGGGGAGCTGTTTTTT. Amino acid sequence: CASSPGTGGTGELFF. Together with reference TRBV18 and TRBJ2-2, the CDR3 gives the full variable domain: NAGVMQNPRHLVRRRGQEARLRCSPMKGHSHVYWYRQLPEEGLKFMVYLQKENIIDESGMPKERFSAEFPKEGPSILRIQQVVRGDSAAYFCASSPGTGGTGELFFGEGSRLTVL.

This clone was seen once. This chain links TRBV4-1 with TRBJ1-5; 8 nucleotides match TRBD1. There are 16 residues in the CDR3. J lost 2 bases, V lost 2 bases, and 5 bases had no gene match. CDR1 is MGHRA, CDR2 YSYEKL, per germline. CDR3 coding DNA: TGCGCCAGCAGCCAAATACCGACAGGGGGCAATCAGCCCCAGCATTTT. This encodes CASSQIPTGGNQPQHF.

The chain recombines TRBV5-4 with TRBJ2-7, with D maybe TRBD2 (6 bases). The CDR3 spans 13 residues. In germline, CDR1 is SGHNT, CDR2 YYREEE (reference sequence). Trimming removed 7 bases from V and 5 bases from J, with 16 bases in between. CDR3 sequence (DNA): TGTGCCAGCGGGCCTGGGGGGTTCGACGAGCAGTACGTC. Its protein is CASGPGGFDEQYV.

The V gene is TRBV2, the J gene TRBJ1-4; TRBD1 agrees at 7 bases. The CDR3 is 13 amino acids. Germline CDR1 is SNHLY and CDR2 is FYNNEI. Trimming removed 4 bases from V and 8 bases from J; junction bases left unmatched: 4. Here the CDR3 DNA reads TGTGCCAGCAGTGGCAAACAGGGGGAAAAACTGTTTTTT. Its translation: CASSGKQGEKLFF.

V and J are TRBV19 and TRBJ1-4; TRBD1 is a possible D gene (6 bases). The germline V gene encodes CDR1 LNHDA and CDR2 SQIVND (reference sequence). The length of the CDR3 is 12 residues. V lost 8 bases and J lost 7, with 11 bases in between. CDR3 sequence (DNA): TGTGCCAGTTGCGGACAGTCTGAAAAACTGTTTTTT. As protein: CASCGQSEKLFF.

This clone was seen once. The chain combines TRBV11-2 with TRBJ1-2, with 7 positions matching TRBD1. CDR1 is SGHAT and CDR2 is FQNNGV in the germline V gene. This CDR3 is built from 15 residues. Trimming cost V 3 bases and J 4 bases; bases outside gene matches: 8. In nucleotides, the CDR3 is TGTGCCAGCAGCTTGTACAGGGGAGTAGGCTATGGCTACACCTTC. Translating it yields CASSLYRGVGYGYTF.

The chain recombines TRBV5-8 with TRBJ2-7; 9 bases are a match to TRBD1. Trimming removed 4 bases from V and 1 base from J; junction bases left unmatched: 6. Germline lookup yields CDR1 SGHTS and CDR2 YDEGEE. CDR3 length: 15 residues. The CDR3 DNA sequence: TGTGCCAGCAGCCAAGGGACAGGGCTTTCCTACGAGCAGTACGTC. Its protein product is CASSQGTGLSYEQYV.

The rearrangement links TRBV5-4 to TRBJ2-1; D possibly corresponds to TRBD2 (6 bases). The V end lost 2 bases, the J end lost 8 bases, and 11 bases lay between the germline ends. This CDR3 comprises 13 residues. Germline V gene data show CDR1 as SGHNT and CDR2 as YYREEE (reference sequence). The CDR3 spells CASSLVREDEQFF. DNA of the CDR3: TGTGCCAGCAGCTTAGTCAGGGAGGATGAGCAGTTCTTC.

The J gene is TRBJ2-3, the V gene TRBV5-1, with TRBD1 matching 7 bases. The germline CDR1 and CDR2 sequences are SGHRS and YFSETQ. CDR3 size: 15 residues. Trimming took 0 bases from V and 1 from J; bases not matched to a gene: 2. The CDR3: CASSLGDSRTDTQYF. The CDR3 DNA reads TGCGCCAGCAGCTTGGGGGACAGCCGCACAGATACGCAGTATTTT.

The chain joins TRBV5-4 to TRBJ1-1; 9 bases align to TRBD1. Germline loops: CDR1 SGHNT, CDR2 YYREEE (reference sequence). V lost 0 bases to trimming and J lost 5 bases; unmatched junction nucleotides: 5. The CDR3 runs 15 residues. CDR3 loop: CASSLAQGARTEAFF. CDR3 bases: TGTGCCAGCAGCTTGGCACAGGGGGCGCGGACTGAAGCTTTCTTT.

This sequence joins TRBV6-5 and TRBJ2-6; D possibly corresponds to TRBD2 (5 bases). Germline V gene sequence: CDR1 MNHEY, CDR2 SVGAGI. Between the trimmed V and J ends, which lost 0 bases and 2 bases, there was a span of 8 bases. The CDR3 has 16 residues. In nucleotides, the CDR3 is TGTGCCAGCAGTTACTCGATCGGGGCTGGGGCCAACGTCCTGACTTTC. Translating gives CASSYSIGAGANVLTF.

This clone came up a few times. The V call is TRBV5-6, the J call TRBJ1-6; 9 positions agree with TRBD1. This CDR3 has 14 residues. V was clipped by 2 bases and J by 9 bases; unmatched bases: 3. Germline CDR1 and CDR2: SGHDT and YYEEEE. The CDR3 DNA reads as TGTGCCAGCAGCTTTCGGGACAGGGTTTCACCCCTCCACTTT. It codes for CASSFRDRVSPLHF.

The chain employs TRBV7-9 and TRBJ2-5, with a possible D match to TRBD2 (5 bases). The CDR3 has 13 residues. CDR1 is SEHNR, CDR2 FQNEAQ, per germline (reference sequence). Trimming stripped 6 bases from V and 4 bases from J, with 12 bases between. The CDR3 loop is CASRVGLRETQYF. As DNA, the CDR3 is TGTGCCAGCAGAGTAGGACTCAGAGAGACCCAGTACTTC.

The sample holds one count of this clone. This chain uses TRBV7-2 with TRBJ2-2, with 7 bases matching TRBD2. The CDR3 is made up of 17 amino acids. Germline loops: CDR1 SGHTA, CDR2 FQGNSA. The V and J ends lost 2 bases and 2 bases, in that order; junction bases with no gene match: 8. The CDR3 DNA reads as TGTGCCAGCAGCTTAAGTGGTCTAGCGGAAAACACCGGGGAGCTGTTTTTT. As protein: CASSLSGLAENTGELFF.

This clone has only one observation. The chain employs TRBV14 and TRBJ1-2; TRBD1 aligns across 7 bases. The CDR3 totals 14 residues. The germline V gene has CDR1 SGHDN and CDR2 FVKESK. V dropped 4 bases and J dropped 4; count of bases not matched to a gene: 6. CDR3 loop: CASSPWDRSYGYTF. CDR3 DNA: TGTGCCAGCAGCCCCTGGGACAGAAGCTATGGCTACACCTTC. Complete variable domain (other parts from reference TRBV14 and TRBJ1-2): EAGVTQFPSHSVIEKGQTVTLRCDPISGHDNLYWYRRVMGKEIKFLLHFVKESKQDESGMPNNRFLAERTGGTYSTLKVQPAELEDSGVYFCASSPWDRSYGYTFGSGTRLTVV.

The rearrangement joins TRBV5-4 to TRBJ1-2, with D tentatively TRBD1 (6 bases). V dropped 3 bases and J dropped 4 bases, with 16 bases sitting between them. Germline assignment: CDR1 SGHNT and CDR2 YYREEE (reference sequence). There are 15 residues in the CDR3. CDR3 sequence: CASSSGGGKGYGYTF. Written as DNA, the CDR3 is TGTGCCAGCAGCTCGGGGGGGGGCAAGGGCTATGGCTACACCTTC.